A selection of T cell receptor beta chains follows, all from one sample in a study of cytomegalovirus exposure and HLA in healthy donors. TCRdb keeps only in-frame clones here, not all; method: immunoSEQ multiplex PCR. The top ten clones hold about 8.6% of a sample with 99,000 or so clones, 60% to 85% of them seen once. Sample: PBMCs. The receptors were sampled from a woman aged 40 to 50 in good health and CMV-seropositive. Each CDR3 is given with its conserved first and last residue. The D gene is left open where the match is weak. Where a row states a size, it is once, few, many or the class of an expanded clone; other rows omit it.

d_gene | abundance | j_gene | v_gene | CDR3nt | CDR3aa
TRBD2 | - | TRBJ2-7 | TRBV5-1 | TGCGCCAGCAGCGATCAAGGCTGGGGGGGTGAGCAGTACTTC | CASSDQGWGGEQYF
TRBD2 | once | TRBJ2-2 | TRBV10-3 | TGTGCCATCCATAGCGGGAGGTATAACACCGGGGAGCTGTTTTTT | CAIHSGRYNTGELFF
TRBD2 | - | TRBJ2-3 | TRBV12-5 | TGTGCTAGTGGTTCCGGGACTAGCGGGTCTAGCACAGATACGCAGTATTTT | CASGSGTSGSSTDTQYF
- | - | TRBJ2-1 | TRBV7-8 | TGTGCCAGCAGCTTCCCCACAGGGCGCAATGAGCAGTTCTTC | CASSFPTGRNEQFF
TRBD2 | - | TRBJ2-7 | TRBV4-2 | TGTGCCAGCAGCCAAGAAGGAATAGCGGGGGACTACTACTCCTACGAGCAGTACTTC | CASSQEGIAGDYYSYEQYF
- | - | TRBJ1-1 | TRBV6-1 | TGTGCCAGCAGTGAAAACAGGGCCCCTGAAGCTTTCTTT | CASSENRAPEAFF
- | - | TRBJ2-5 | TRBV5-1 | TGCGCCAGCAATCCGGGAACCAAAGTTGGGACCCAGTACTTC | CASNPGTKVGTQYF
TRBD1 | few | TRBJ2-7 | TRBV5-5 | TGTGCCAGCAGCTTGGTCAGGGGGCCTTACGAGCAGTACTTC | CASSLVRGPYEQYF
- | - | TRBJ2-7 | TRBV19 | TGTGCCAGTAGTGATAACAGGGTAACCTACGAGCAGTACTTC | CASSDNRVTYEQYF
- | - | TRBJ2-5 | TRBV21-1 | TGTGCCAGCAGCAAAGCGTCCTACAGGGGGCACCAAGAGACCCAGTACTTC | CASSKASYRGHQETQYF
- | - | TRBJ2-1 | TRBV7-9 | TGTGCCAGCAGCTTTTTGATCGCTGAGAGCTCCTACAATGAGCAGTTCTTC | CASSFLIAESSYNEQFF
- | - | TRBJ1-3 | TRBV7-9 | TGTGCCAGCAGCTTGGGGGGGTCCGGAAACACCATATATTTT | CASSLGGSGNTIYF
- | once | TRBJ2-1 | TRBV28 | TGTGCCAGCAGTTTAGGCCTCTCCAATGAGCAGTTCTTC | CASSLGLSNEQFF
- | - | TRBJ1-1 | TRBV5-1 | TGCGCCAGCAGCTTGCTGCGGGGCGAGCGACGTCAAGAGAACACTGAAGCTTTCTTT | CASSLLRGERRQENTEAFF
TRBD1 | - | TRBJ1-2 | TRBV19 | TGTGCCAGTAGGGGACAGGGTTATGGCTACACCTTC | CASRGQGYGYTF
TRBD2 | - | TRBJ2-2 | TRBV19 | TGTGCCAGTAGTATCGGCGGGGGGGCCTACCACGGGGAGCTGTTTTTT | CASSIGGGAYHGELFF
- | - | TRBJ1-5 | TRBV28 | TGTGCCAGCAGTTTAGCTGGGGCGGGGGAGGCCCAGCATTTT | CASSLAGAGEAQHF
- | - | TRBJ2-3 | TRBV7-2 | TGTGCCAGCAGCGCCAACAGGGGACTCAACACAGATACGCAGTATTTT | CASSANRGLNTDTQYF
- | - | TRBJ2-7 | TRBV15 | TGTGCCACCAGCAGAGAGTACGGTTTCCCCGAGCAGTACTTC | CATSREYGFPEQYF
TRBD1 | - | TRBJ1-1 | TRBV6-4 | TGTGCCAGCAGTGCGACAGGGATGAACACTGAAGCTTTCTTT | CASSATGMNTEAFF
- | once | TRBJ1-3 | TRBV2 | TGTGCCAGCCGTATTAGGGGTTTTGGAAACACCATATATTTT | CASRIRGFGNTIYF
TRBD2 | - | TRBJ2-7 | TRBV11-3 | TGTGCCAGCAGCTCCCCTATAGCGGGATTTTTTCCGTACGAGCAGTACTTC | CASSSPIAGFFPYEQYF
- | - | TRBJ2-7 | TRBV15 | TGTGCCACCAGCTCCCAAGCGGGCCTTTCCTACGAGCAGTACTTC | CATSSQAGLSYEQYF
TRBD2 | - | TRBJ2-3 | TRBV10-3 | TGTGCCATCAGTGATAGACTAGCGGGTACGCAGTATTTT | CAISDRLAGTQYF
- | few | TRBJ1-1 | TRBV18 | TGTGCCAGCTCACCATTTTCCAGCGGGGGGCTGAACACTGAAGCTTTCTTT | CASSPFSSGGLNTEAFF
- | - | TRBJ1-2 | TRBV5-1 | TGCGCCAGCAGCTTGGACTCGCCGGGCTATGGCTACACCTTC | CASSLDSPGYGYTF
- | - | TRBJ2-7 | TRBV19 | TGTGCCAGTGCAGCGGTCTCCTACGAGCAGTACTTC | CASAAVSYEQYF
TRBD1 | - | TRBJ1-1 | TRBV29-1 | TGCAGCTTCCGACAGGGGCTTCCCAGTGAAGCTTTCTTT | CSFRQGLPSEAFF
- | - | TRBJ1-1 | TRBV4-3 | TGCGCCAGCAGCCAAGAAATGCGGGGCGCGAGAGAAGCTTTCTTT | CASSQEMRGAREAFF
TRBD2 | - | TRBJ2-7 | TRBV6-6 | TGTGCCAGCAGTCCCGGGACTAGCGGGACGTACGAGCAGTACTTC | CASSPGTSGTYEQYF
- | - | TRBJ2-2 | TRBV4-1 | TGCGCCAGCAGCCACCGAGCGGGCAGGAACACCGGGGAGCTGTTTTTT | CASSHRAGRNTGELFF
TRBD2 | - | TRBJ2-5 | TRBV6-6 | TGTGCCAGCAGTTATTGGGGGGGGAAAGAGACCCAGTACTTC | CASSYWGGKETQYF
- | - | TRBJ2-1 | TRBV11-3 | TGTGCCAGCAGCATATATACGACTAGCTCCTACAATGAGCAGTTCTTC | CASSIYTTSSYNEQFF
TRBD2 | - | TRBJ2-1 | TRBV15 | TGTGCCACCAGCTTGACTAGCGGGAGTGAGCAGTTCTTC | CATSLTSGSEQFF
- | - | TRBJ2-7 | TRBV23-1 | TGCGCCAGCAGTCACGAGAGCTACGAGCAGTACTTC | CASSHESYEQYF
TRBD2 | - | TRBJ2-7 | TRBV28 | TGTGCCAGCAGTTTTTCGGGGGGTCGGCCCTACGAGCAGTACTTC | CASSFSGGRPYEQYF
TRBD1 | - | TRBJ1-3 | TRBV28 | TGTGCCAGCAGTTTGTCAAAGGCGGGGACAGGGTACTCTGGAAACACCATATATTTT | CASSLSKAGTGYSGNTIYF
- | few | TRBJ1-6 | TRBV7-9 | TGTGCCAGCAGCACGGATTCACCCCTCCACTTT | CASSTDSPLHF
TRBD2 | - | TRBJ2-5 | TRBV29-1 | TGCAGCGTTGACGACGGGACTAGAGGGGGCCAAGAGACCCAGTACTTC | CSVDDGTRGGQETQYF
- | once | TRBJ2-2 | TRBV11-3 | TGTGCCAGCAGCCCCGCCGAGTCGGTTGCCGGGGAGCTGTTTTTT | CASSPAESVAGELFF
- | - | TRBJ1-3 | TRBV28 | TGTGCCAGCTTCCGTGGGGGCACCTCTGGAAACACCATATATTTT | CASFRGGTSGNTIYF
- | - | TRBJ2-5 | TRBV4-1 | TGCGCCAGCAGCCAACGCCCCATGGTCATACGGACACCTCAAGAGACCCAGTACTTC | CASSQRPMVIRTPQETQYF
- | - | TRBJ2-2 | TRBV15 | TGTGCCACCAGCAGGGATCGGGGAAACACCGGGGAGCTGTTTTTT | CATSRDRGNTGELFF
- | - | TRBJ1-1 | TRBV12-5 | TGTGCTAATGGTTTGGTACCCCTCGGGTCGAAATCGAACACTGAAGCTTTCTTT | CANGLVPLGSKSNTEAFF
TRBD2 | few | TRBJ2-7 | TRBV5-4 | TGTGCCAGCAGCCGTAGCGGGGGGGATATCGACGAGCAGTACTTC | CASSRSGGDIDEQYF
- | - | TRBJ2-1 | TRBV19 | TGTGCCAGTAGTAGAGGGATCATGGAAGTCGACTACAATGAGCAGTTCTTC | CASSRGIMEVDYNEQFF
TRBD1 | - | TRBJ2-2 | TRBV28 | TGTGCCAGCAGTTCACCGGGACAGGGGATCGGGGAGCTGTTTTTT | CASSSPGQGIGELFF
- | - | TRBJ2-5 | TRBV15 | TGTGCCACCAGCGTTCGGGGGTTCCTCCAAGAGACCCAGTACTTC | CATSVRGFLQETQYF
TRBD1 | - | TRBJ2-7 | TRBV11-2 | TGTGCCAGCAGGGCGACAGGGGGCGACGAGCAGTACTTC | CASRATGGDEQYF
TRBD1 | - | TRBJ1-4 | TRBV5-1 | TGCGCCAGCAGCCGGGACAGTCGGTCTAATGAAAAACTGTTTTTT | CASSRDSRSNEKLFF
- | - | TRBJ1-5 | TRBV28 | TGTGCCAGCAGTCCATGGGGGGGGGCCGAAAATCAGCCCCAGCATTTT | CASSPWGGAENQPQHF
TRBD2 | - | TRBJ2-5 | TRBV28 | TGTGCCAGCAATCTAGCGGGGTACCAAGAGACCCAGTACTTC | CASNLAGYQETQYF
- | - | TRBJ1-1 | TRBV4-1 | TGCGCCAGCAGCATTCGCAGGGGAGACACTGAAGCTTTCTTT | CASSIRRGDTEAFF
TRBD1 | - | TRBJ2-5 | TRBV9 | TGTGCCAGCAGCGCCGAGACAGGGGGCTTTGGAGAGACCCAGTACTTC | CASSAETGGFGETQYF
- | once | TRBJ1-5 | TRBV4-1 | TGCGCCAGCAGCCAAGTGAGGGACATCAATCAGCCCCAGCATTTT | CASSQVRDINQPQHF
- | - | TRBJ1-1 | TRBV18 | TGTGCCAGCTCAGTTAACAGGGCGGACACTGAAGCTTTCTTT | CASSVNRADTEAFF
TRBD1 | - | TRBJ2-1 | TRBV28 | TGTGCCAGCAGTTTGGACAGGGCGCCCTACAATGAGCAGTTCTTC | CASSLDRAPYNEQFF